This entry concerns a single TCR beta chain. The antigen remains undetermined. The data were obtained in a study of shared clonotypes between healthy human individuals. Regarding the study as a whole: Clonotypes not shared had lower generation probabilities than those common to all four donors.

The authors distributed each subset's genomic DNA evenly over several immunoSEQ plates. Libraries were prepared by immunoSEQ multiplex PCR; TCRdb keeps only in-frame clonotypes and omits some of them. Among more than 850,000 clones listed, 75% to 85% were seen once. The clonotype comes from a man aged 18 to 30 in good health. Some clones in this sample may be carry-over from other donors' samples. The sample comprised memory CD4+ T cells from PBMCs. Subset of the sample: CD45RA-negative fraction.

This CDR3 is CAHRGNEQFF. CDR3 coding DNA: TGTGCCCATCGCGGCAATGAGCAGTTCTTC. The J gene is TRBJ2-1, the V gene TRBV21-1; the table's D call of TRBD2 was not tested on the DNA. TRBV21-1 is a pseudogene. The CDR3 length is 10 residues.